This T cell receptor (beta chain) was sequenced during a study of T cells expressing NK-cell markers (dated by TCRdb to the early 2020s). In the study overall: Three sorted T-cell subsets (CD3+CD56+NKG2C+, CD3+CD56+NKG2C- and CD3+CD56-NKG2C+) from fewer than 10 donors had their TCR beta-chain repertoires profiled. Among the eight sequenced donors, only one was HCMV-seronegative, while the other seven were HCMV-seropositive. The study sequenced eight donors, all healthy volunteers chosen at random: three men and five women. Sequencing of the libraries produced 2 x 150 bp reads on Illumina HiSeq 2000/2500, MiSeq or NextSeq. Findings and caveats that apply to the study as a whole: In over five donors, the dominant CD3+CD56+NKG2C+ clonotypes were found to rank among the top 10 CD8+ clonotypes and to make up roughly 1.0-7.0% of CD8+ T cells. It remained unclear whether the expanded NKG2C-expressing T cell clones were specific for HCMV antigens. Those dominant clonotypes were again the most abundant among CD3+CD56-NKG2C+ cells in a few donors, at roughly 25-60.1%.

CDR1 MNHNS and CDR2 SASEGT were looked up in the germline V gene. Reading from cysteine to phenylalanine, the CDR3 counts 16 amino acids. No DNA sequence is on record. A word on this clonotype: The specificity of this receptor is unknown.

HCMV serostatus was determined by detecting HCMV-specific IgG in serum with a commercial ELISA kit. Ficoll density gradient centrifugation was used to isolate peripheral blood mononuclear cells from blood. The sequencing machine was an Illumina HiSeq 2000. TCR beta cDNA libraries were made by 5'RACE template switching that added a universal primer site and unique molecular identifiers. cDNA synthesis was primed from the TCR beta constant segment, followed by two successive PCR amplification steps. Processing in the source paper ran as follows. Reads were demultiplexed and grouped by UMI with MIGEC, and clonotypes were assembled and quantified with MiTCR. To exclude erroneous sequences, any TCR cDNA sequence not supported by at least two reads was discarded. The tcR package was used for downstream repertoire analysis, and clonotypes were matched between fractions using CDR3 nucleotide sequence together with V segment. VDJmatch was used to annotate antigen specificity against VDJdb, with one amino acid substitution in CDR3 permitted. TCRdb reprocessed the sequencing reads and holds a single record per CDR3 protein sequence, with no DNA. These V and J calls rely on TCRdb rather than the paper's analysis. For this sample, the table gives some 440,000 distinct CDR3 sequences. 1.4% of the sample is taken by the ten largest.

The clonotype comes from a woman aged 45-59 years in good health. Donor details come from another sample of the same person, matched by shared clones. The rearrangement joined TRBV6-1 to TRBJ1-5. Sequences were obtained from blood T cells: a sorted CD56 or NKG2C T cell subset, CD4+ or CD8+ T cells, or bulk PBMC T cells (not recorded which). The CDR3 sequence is CASSETSAARNQPQHF.